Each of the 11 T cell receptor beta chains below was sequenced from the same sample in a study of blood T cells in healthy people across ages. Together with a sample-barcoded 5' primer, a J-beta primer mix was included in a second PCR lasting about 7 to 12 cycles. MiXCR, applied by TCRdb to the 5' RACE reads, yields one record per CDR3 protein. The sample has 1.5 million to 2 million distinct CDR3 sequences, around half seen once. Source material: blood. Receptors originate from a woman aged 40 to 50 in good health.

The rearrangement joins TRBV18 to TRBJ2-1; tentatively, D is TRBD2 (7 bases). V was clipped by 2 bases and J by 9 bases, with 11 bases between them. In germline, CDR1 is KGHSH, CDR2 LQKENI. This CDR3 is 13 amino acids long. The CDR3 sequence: CASSPGGAGEQFF. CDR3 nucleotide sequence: TGTGCCAGCTCACCAGGGGGGGCCGGTGAGCAGTTCTTC.

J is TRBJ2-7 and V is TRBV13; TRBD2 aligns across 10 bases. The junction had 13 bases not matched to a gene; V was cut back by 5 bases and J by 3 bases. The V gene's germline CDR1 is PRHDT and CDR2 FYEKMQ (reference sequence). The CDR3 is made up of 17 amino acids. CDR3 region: CASSPGRGLAIDYEQYF. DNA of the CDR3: TGTGCCAGCAGCCCGGGTCGGGGACTAGCGATTGACTACGAGCAGTACTTC. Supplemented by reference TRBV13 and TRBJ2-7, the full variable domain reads AAGVIQSPRHLIKEKRETATLKCYPIPRHDTVYWYQQGPGQDPQFLISFYEKMQSDKGSIPDRFSAQQFSDYHSELNMSSLELGDSALYFCASSPGRGLAIDYEQYFGPGTRLTVT.

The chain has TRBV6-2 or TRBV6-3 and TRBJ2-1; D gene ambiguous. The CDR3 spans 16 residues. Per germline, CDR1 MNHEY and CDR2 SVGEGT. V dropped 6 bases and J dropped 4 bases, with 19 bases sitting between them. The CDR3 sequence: CASRRPTPATYNEQFF. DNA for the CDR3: TGTGCCAGCAGACGTCCAACTCCGGCGACGTACAATGAGCAGTTCTTC.

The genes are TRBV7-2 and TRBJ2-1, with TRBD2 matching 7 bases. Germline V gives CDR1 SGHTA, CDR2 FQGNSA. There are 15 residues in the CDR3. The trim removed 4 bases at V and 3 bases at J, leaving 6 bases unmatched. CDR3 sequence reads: CASSSSAGVYNEQFF. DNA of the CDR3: TGTGCCAGCAGCTCCTCGGCGGGGGTCTACAATGAGCAGTTCTTC.

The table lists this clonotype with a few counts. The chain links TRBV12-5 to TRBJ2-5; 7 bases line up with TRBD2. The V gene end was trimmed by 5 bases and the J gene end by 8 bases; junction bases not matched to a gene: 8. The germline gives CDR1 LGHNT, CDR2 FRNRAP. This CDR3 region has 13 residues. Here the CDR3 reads CASGTGLGVTQYF. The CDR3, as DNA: TGTGCTAGTGGTACCGGACTAGGCGTAACCCAGTACTTC.

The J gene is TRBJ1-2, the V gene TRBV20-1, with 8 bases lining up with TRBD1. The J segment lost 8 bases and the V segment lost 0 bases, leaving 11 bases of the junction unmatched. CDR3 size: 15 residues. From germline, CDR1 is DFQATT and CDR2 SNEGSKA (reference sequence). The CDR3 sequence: CSARELGQGARGYTF. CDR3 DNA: TGCAGTGCTAGAGAGTTGGGGCAGGGGGCGAGGGGCTACACCTTC.

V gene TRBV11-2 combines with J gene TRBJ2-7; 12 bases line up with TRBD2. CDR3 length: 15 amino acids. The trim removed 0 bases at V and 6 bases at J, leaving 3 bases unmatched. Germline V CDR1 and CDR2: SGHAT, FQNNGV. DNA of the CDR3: TGTGCCAGCAGCTTAGACCTAGCGGGGGGGAGCGAGCAGTACTTC. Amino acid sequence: CASSLDLAGGSEQYF.

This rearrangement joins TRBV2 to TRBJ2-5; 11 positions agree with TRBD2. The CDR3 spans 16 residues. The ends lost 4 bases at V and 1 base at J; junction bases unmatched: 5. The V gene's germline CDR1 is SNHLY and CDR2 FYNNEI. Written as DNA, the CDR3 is TGTGCCAGCAGTGGGCTAGCGGGGGGAGTCCAAGAGACCCAGTACTTC. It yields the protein CASSGLAGGVQETQYF.

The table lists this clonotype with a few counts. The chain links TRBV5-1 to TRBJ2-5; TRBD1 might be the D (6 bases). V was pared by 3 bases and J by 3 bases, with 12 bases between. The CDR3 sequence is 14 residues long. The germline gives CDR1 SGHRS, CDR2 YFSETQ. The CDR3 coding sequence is TGCGCCAGCAGCTCCGGGACATTAGAAGAGACCCAGTACTTC. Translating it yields CASSSGTLEETQYF.

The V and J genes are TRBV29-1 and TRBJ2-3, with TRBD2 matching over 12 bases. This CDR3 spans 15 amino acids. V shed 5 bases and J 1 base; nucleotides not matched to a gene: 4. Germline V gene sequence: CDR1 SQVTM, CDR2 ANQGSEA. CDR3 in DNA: TGCAGCGTTCGGACTAGCGGGGAGGGCACAGATACGCAGTATTTT. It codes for CSVRTSGEGTDTQYF.

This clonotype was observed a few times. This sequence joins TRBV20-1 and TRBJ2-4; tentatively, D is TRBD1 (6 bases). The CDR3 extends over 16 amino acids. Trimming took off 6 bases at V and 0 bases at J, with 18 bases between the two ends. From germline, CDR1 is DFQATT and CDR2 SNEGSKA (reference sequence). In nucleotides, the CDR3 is TGCAGTGCCGGCCGCTGGACAGACATAGCCAAAAACATTCAGTACTTC. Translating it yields CSAGRWTDIAKNIQYF.